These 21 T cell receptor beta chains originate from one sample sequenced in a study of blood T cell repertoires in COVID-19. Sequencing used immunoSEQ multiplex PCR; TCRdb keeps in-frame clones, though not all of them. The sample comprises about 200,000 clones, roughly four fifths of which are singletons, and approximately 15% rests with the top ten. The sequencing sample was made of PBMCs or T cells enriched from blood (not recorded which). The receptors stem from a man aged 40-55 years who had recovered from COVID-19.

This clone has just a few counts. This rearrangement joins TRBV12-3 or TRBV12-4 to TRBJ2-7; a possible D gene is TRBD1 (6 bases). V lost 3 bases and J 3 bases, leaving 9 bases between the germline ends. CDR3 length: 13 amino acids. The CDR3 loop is CASSLNRDYEQYF. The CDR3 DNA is TGTGCCAGCAGTTTGAACAGGGACTACGAGCAGTACTTC.

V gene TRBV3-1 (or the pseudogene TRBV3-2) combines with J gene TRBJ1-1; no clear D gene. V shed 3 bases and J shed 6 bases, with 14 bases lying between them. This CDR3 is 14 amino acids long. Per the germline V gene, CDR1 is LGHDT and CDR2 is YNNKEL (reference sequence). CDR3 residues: CASSHPTVNAEAFF. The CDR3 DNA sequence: TGTGCCAGCAGCCACCCCACTGTAAACGCTGAAGCTTTCTTT.

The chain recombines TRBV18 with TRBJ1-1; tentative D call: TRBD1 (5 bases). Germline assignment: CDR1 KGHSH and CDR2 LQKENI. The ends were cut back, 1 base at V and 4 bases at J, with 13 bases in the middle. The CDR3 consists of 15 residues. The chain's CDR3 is CASSPLPGGATEAFF. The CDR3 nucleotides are TGTGCCAGCTCACCACTGCCTGGTGGGGCCACTGAAGCTTTCTTT.

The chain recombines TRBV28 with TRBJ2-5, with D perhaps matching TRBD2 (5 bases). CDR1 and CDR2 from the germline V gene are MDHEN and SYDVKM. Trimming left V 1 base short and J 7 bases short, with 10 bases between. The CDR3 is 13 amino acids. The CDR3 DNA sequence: TGTGCCAGCAGTTTATCGGGGTCACCGACCCAGTACTTC. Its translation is CASSLSGSPTQYF.

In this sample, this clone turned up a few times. The CDR3 DNA follows: TGTGCCAGCAGCTTACGCCTAGCGGGGGTGGATGAGCAGTTCTTC. As protein: CASSLRLAGVDEQFF. The rearrangement links TRBV7-8 to TRBJ2-1; 10 nucleotides line up with TRBD2. V lost 2 bases, J lost 8 bases, and 6 bases stayed unmatched. Germline CDR1 reads SGHVS; CDR2 reads FQNEAQ. The CDR3 is made up of 15 amino acids.

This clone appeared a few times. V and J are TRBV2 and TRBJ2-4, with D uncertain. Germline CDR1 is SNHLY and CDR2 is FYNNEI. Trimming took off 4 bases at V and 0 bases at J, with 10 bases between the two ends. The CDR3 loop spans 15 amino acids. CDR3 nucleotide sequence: TGTGCCAGCAGTGTACTCGAGCTAGCCAAAAACATTCAGTACTTC. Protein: CASSVLELAKNIQYF.

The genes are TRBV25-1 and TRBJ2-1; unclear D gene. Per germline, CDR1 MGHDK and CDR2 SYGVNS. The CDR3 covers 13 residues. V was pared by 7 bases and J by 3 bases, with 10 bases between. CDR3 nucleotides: TGTGCCAGCAACCCCAGCGTCTACAATGAGCAGTTCTTC. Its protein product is CASNPSVYNEQFF.

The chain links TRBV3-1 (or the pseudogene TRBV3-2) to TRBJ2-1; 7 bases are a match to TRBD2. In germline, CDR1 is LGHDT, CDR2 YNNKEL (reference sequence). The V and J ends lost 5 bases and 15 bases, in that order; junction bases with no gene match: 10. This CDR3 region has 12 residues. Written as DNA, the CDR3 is TGTGCCAGCAGCGTGGCTAAGGGGAGGGGGTTCTTC. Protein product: CASSVAKGRGFF.

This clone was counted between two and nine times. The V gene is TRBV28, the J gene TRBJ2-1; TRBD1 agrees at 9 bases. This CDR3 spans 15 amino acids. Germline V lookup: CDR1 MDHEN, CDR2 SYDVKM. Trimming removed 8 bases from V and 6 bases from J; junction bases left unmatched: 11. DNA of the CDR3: TGTGCCAGCGCACAGGGGGCTATCGGATCCAATGAGCAGTTCTTC. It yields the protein CASAQGAIGSNEQFF.

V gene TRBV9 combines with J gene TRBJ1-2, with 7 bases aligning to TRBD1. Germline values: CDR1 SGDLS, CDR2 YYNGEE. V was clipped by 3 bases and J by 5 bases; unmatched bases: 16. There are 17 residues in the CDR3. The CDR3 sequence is CASSETIHRDSWYGYTF. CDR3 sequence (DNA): TGTGCCAGCAGCGAGACCATCCATAGGGACAGCTGGTATGGCTACACCTTC.

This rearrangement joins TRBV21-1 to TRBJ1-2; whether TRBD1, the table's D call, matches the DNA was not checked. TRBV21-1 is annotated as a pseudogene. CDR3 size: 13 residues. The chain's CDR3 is CASLQVFNYGYTF. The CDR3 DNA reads TGTGCCAGCTTACAGGTCTTTAACTATGGCTACACCTTC.

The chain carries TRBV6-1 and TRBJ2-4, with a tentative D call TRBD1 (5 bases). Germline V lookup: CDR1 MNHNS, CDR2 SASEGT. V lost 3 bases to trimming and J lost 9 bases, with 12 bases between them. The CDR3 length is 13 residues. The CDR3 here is CASSDDSFGIQYF. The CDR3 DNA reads TGTGCCAGCAGTGACGACAGTTTCGGCATTCAGTACTTC.

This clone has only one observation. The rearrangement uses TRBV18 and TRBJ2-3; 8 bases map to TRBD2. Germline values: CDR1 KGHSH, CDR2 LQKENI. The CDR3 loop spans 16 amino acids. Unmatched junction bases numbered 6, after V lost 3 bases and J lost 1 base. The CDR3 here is CASSPATSGRTDTQYF. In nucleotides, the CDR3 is TGTGCCAGCTCACCGGCAACTAGCGGCCGCACAGATACGCAGTATTTT.

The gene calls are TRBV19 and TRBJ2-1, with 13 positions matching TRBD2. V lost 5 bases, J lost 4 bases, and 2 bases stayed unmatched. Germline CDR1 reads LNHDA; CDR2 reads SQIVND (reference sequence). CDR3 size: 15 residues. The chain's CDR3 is CASSRTSGGYNEQFF. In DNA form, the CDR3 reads TGTGCCAGTAGTCGGACTAGCGGGGGATACAATGAGCAGTTCTTC.

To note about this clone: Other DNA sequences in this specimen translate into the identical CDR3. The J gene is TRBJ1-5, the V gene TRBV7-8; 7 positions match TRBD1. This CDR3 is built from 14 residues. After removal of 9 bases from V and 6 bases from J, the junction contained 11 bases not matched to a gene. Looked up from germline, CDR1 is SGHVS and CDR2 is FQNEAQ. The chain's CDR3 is CASSAYRGGQPQHF. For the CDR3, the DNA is TGTGCCAGTAGCGCCTACAGGGGCGGTCAGCCCCAGCATTTT.

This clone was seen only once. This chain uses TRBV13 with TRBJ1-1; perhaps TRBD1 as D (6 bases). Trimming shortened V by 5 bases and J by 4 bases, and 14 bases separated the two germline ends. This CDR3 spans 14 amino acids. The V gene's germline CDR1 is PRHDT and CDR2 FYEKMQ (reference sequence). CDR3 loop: CASSLIQGLTEAFF. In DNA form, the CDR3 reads TGTGCCAGCAGCCTAATACAGGGCCTCACTGAAGCTTTCTTT.

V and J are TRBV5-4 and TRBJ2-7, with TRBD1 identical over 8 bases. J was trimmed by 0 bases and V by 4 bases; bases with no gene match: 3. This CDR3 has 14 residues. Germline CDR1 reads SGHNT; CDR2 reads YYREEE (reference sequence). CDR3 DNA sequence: TGTGCCAGCAGCCCGACAGGGGTCTCCTACGAGCAGTACTTC. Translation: CASSPTGVSYEQYF.

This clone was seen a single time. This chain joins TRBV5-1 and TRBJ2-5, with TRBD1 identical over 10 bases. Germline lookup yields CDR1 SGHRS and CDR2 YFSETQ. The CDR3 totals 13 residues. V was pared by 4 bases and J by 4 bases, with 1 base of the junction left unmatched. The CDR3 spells CASSRDRGETQYF. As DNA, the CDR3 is TGCGCCAGCAGCCGGGACAGGGGAGAGACCCAGTACTTC.

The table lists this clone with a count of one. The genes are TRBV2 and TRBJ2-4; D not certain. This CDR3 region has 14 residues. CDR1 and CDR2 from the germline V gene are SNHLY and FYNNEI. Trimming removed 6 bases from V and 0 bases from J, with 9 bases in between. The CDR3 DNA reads TGTGCCAGCAGACAGACCGAAGCCAAAAACATTCAGTACTTC. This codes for CASRQTEAKNIQYF.

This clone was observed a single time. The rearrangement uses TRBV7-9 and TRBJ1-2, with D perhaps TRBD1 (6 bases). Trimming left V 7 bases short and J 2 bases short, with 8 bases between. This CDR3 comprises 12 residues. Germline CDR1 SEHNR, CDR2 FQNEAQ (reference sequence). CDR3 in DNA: TGTGCCAGCACCGACAGGAACTATGGCTACACCTTC. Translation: CASTDRNYGYTF.

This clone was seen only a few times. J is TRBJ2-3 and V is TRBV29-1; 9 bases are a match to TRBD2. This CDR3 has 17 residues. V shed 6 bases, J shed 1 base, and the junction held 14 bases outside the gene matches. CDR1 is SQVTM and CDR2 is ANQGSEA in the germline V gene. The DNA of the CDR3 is TGCAGCGTCCACCTAGCGGGGTCCCTAGGTGGCACAGATACGCAGTATTTT. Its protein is CSVHLAGSLGGTDTQYF.